This T cell receptor beta chain was obtained from a study of T cell changes during pregnancy in multiple sclerosis. Trimming stripped 4 bases from V and 8 bases from J, with 20 bases between. The CDR3 sequence is 16 residues long. The germline gives CDR1 MNHEY, CDR2 SVGAGI. TCRdb's copy holds only in-frame clones and misses some; the assay was immunoSEQ multiplex PCR. The sample has tens of thousands of clones, roughly 92% seen once. The TCR comes from a female donor in good health, enrolled as a control in a pregnancy study. This specimen was peripheral blood, taken in the third trimester of pregnancy. This chain connects TRBV6-5 to TRBJ1-4; D remains ambiguous. The CDR3 sequence is CASSSSGGLLGEKLFF. The CDR3 DNA sequence: TGTGCCAGCAGTTCCTCTGGCGGGCTCCTAGGGGAAAAACTGTTTTTT.